The 32 T cell receptor beta chains listed next were all sequenced from one sample in a study of blood T cell repertoires in COVID-19. Data came from immunoSEQ multiplex PCR; TCRdb stores just in-frame clones and leaves some out. The table shows approximately 200,000 clones, with around 87% occurring only once. Sequences were obtained from peripheral blood. The receptors were sampled from a man aged 55 to 70 who had recovered from COVID-19.

This clone was detected only once. Other DNA variants within this sample encode the same CDR3. This chain uses TRBV5-1 with TRBJ2-5; 7 bases line up with TRBD2. With 0 bases clipped from V and 5 bases from J, the junction kept 1 base outside the gene matches. This CDR3 has 13 amino acids. Germline values: CDR1 SGHRS, CDR2 YFSETQ. CDR3 nucleotides: TGCGCCAGCAGCTTGGGCGGGGGTGAGACCCAGTACTTC. Translation gives CASSLGGGETQYF.

The chain employs TRBV25-1 and TRBJ2-1; TRBD2 agrees at 10 bases. Per germline, CDR1 MGHDK and CDR2 SYGVNS. CDR3 size: 15 residues. The V and J ends lost 4 bases and 1 base, in that order; junction bases with no gene match: 1. As DNA, the CDR3 is TGTGCCAGCAGTGGAGCGGGAGGGTCCTACAATGAGCAGTTCTTC. It specifies CASSGAGGSYNEQFF.

The V gene is TRBV24-1, the J gene TRBJ1-1; D remains unclear. Looked up from germline, CDR1 is KGHDR and CDR2 is SFDVKD. V was shortened by 11 bases and J by 3 bases, with 18 bases between the two germline ends. This CDR3 comprises 14 residues. In DNA, the CDR3 is TGTGCCAAGTACGGGTGGTGGTTGGACACTGAAGCTTTCTTT. This sequence encodes CAKYGWWLDTEAFF.

The chain uses TRBV24-1 and TRBJ1-6, with D possibly being TRBD1 (5 bases). The CDR3 has 14 amino acids. From germline, CDR1 is KGHDR and CDR2 SFDVKD. Trimming removed 1 base from V and 10 bases from J, with 10 bases in between. Written as DNA, the CDR3 is TGTGCCACCAGTGATTTAGGGGTGGAGTCACCCCTCCACTTT. Amino acid sequence: CATSDLGVESPLHF.

This clone was detected only once. The gene calls are TRBV28 and TRBJ1-1; 9 bases line up with TRBD1. This CDR3 has 16 residues. After removal of 7 bases from V and 3 bases from J, the junction contained 12 bases not matched to a gene. Germline CDR1 reads MDHEN; CDR2 reads SYDVKM. The DNA for the CDR3 is TGTGCCAGCAAAGTCCCTCTGGGACAGGGAGACACTGAAGCTTTCTTT. Amino acids: CASKVPLGQGDTEAFF. The entire variable domain, with the rest obtained from reference TRBV28 and TRBJ1-1, is as follows: DVKVTQSSRYLVKRTGEKVFLECVQDMDHENMFWYRQDPGLGLRLIYFSYDVKMKEKGDIPEGYSVSREKKERFSLILESASTNQTSMYLCASKVPLGQGDTEAFFGQGTRLTVV.

This clone has more than one count but fewer than ten. The chain couples TRBV7-9 to TRBJ1-4, with D maybe TRBD1 (6 bases). V was shortened by 0 bases and J by 8 bases, with 22 bases between the two germline ends. The V gene's germline CDR1 is SEHNR and CDR2 FQNEAQ (reference sequence). This CDR3 is built from 18 residues. The CDR3 nucleotides read TGTGCCAGCAGCTTAGCGCAATCTGGCGGCAGGGGAGTGGAAAAACTGTTTTTT. Its translation is CASSLAQSGGRGVEKLFF.

The rearrangement links TRBV5-4 to TRBJ2-1; unclear D gene. The V and J ends lost 5 bases and 1 base respectively, with 13 bases between them. Germline-derived CDR1 and CDR2 are SGHNT and YYREEE (reference sequence). The CDR3 extends over 15 amino acids. In DNA, the CDR3 is TGTGCCAGCAGTAACGGGTTATCATCCTACAATGAGCAGTTCTTC. Translated, it gives CASSNGLSSYNEQFF.

The chain uses TRBV4-1 and TRBJ2-2; 8 bases map to TRBD1. This CDR3 spans 19 amino acids. V trimming: 3 bases; J trimming: 0 bases; junction bases outside the gene matches: 12. Per germline, CDR1 MGHRA and CDR2 YSYEKL. CDR3 sequence reads: CASSQVPRTGTSNTGELFF. In DNA form, the CDR3 reads TGCGCCAGCAGCCAGGTTCCCCGGACAGGGACTTCGAACACCGGGGAGCTGTTTTTT.

This sequence joins TRBV27 and TRBJ1-5; the match to TRBD1 covers 8 bases. The V gene's germline CDR1 is MNHEY and CDR2 SMNVEV (reference sequence). V was pared by 3 bases and J by 3 bases, with 7 bases of the junction left unmatched. CDR3 length: 16 amino acids. The CDR3 coding sequence is TGTGCCAGCAGTTTCCTCGGACAGGGCCCCAATCAGCCCCAGCATTTT. Translation: CASSFLGQGPNQPQHF.

The chain combines TRBV6-5 with TRBJ1-3, with D perhaps TRBD1 (5 bases). V gave up 9 bases and J gave up 3 bases, with 12 bases separating them. CDR3 length: 13 residues. Germline CDR1 is MNHEY and CDR2 is SVGAGI. The CDR3 sequence is CASWRGRGNTIYF. The CDR3 DNA reads as TGTGCCAGTTGGCGGGGACGTGGAAACACCATATATTTT.

The rearrangement links TRBV6-5 to TRBJ1-2; possibly TRBD1 for D (5 bases). This CDR3 region has 14 residues. Germline CDR1 and CDR2: MNHEY and SVGAGI. The V and J ends lost 4 bases and 4 bases respectively, with 13 bases between them. The CDR3 loop reads CASSSSGGSYGYTF. The CDR3 DNA reads TGTGCCAGCAGTTCCTCGGGGGGGAGCTATGGCTACACCTTC.

This clone has just one count. The same CDR3 arises from other DNA sequences in this sample as well. The CDR3 sequence: CASSVGGGHTGELFF. As DNA, the CDR3 is TGTGCCAGCAGCGTAGGAGGGGGCCACACCGGGGAGCTGTTTTTT. The genes are TRBV9 and TRBJ2-2, with TRBD1 identical over 7 bases. V lost 0 bases to trimming and J lost 3 bases; unmatched junction nucleotides: 2. This CDR3 spans 15 amino acids. Germline V gene lookup returns CDR1 SGDLS and CDR2 YYNGEE.

This chain uses TRBV12-5 with TRBJ2-7; the match to TRBD2 covers 8 bases. With V trimmed by 6 bases and J by 2 bases, 3 bases remained unmatched. This CDR3 is built from 13 residues. Germline V lookup: CDR1 LGHNT, CDR2 FRNRAP. The CDR3: CASGGGVPYEQYF. As DNA, the CDR3 is TGTGCTAGTGGCGGGGGGGTACCCTACGAGCAGTACTTC.

V and J are TRBV6-4 and TRBJ2-3, with 10 bases aligning to TRBD2. The CDR3 length is 16 residues. With 6 bases clipped from V and 2 bases from J, the junction kept 8 bases outside the gene matches. Germline-derived CDR1 and CDR2 are MRHNA and SNTAGT. The CDR3 loop reads CASREQSGGVTDTQYF. The CDR3 DNA sequence: TGTGCCAGCAGGGAACAAAGCGGGGGGGTCACAGATACGCAGTATTTT.

This clone has only one observation. The rearrangement uses TRBV7-2 and TRBJ2-7; 10 bases agree with TRBD2. The J segment lost 4 bases and the V segment lost 5 bases, leaving 5 bases of the junction unmatched. Germline loops: CDR1 SGHTA, CDR2 FQGNSA. This CDR3 is built from 14 residues. Written as DNA, the CDR3 is TGTGCCAGCAGCCCAGCTAGCGGGAGTTACGAGCAGTACTTC. Translated, it gives CASSPASGSYEQYF.

This rearrangement joins TRBV14 to TRBJ2-1, with 14 bases that match TRBD2. CDR3 length equals 13 residues. J was trimmed by 7 bases and V by 9 bases; bases with no gene match: 2. Germline V gene data show CDR1 as SGHDN and CDR2 as FVKESK. The CDR3 nucleotides are TGTGCCAGTAGGACTAGCGGGAGGAATGAGCAGTTCTTC. The encoded protein is CASRTSGRNEQFF.

The chain has TRBV28 and TRBJ2-1, with a tentative D call TRBD2 (6 bases). Germline lookup yields CDR1 MDHEN and CDR2 SYDVKM. Deletions cut 6 bases from V and 5 bases from J, with 17 bases between. The CDR3 has 15 residues. CDR3 residues: CASRGSGVLNNEQFF. CDR3 bases: TGTGCCAGCAGAGGATCGGGAGTTCTAAACAATGAGCAGTTCTTC.

The chain links TRBV5-1 to TRBJ2-3; TRBD2 matches 13 bases. J lost 5 bases, V lost 3 bases, and 3 bases had no gene match. Germline V gene data show CDR1 as SGHRS and CDR2 as YFSETQ. The CDR3 is 15 amino acids. The CDR3: CASSSRTSGGDTQYF. DNA for the CDR3: TGCGCCAGCAGCTCCCGGACTAGCGGGGGAGATACGCAGTATTTT.

The V gene is TRBV3-1 (or the pseudogene TRBV3-2), the J gene TRBJ2-3; 8 positions agree with TRBD2. The germline V gene has CDR1 LGHDT and CDR2 YNNKEL (reference sequence). With 2 bases clipped from V and 1 base from J, the junction kept 2 bases outside the gene matches. This CDR3 contains 15 residues. CDR3 residues: CASSQTGGGTDTQYF. The DNA of the CDR3 is TGTGCCAGCAGCCAAACGGGGGGGGGCACAGATACGCAGTATTTT.

The CDR3: CASSLVSGGLSSYNEQFF. The CDR3 nucleotides read TGTGCCAGCAGCTTAGTTAGCGGGGGGCTAAGCTCCTACAATGAGCAGTTCTTC. This rearrangement joins TRBV7-6 to TRBJ2-1, with 10 bases lining up with TRBD2. CDR1 and CDR2 (germline): SGHVS, FNYEAQ. With V trimmed by 1 base and J by 0 bases, 6 bases remained unmatched. CDR3 size: 18 residues.

The chain is built from TRBV7-2 and TRBJ2-7; D is ambiguous. Germline CDR1 is SGHTA and CDR2 is FQGNSA. The CDR3 is made up of 11 amino acids. V lost 4 bases and J 2 bases, leaving 3 bases between the germline ends. The CDR3 is CASSSTYEQYF. Here the CDR3 DNA reads TGTGCCAGCAGCTCTACCTACGAGCAGTACTTC.

CDR3 protein: CASSPRTSGTYDIQYF. DNA of the CDR3: TGTGCCAGCAGCCCCCGGACTAGCGGGACGTACGACATTCAGTACTTC. This chain uses TRBV9 with TRBJ2-4; TRBD2 agrees at 12 bases. Looked up from germline, CDR1 is SGDLS and CDR2 is YYNGEE. Unmatched junction bases numbered 10, after V lost 4 bases and J lost 8 bases. The CDR3 runs to 16 residues. Full variable domain (missing parts from reference TRBV9 and TRBJ2-4): DSGVTQTPKHLITATGQRVTLRCSPRSGDLSVYWYQQSLDQGLQFLIQYYNGEERAKGNILERFSAQQFPDLHSELNLSSLELGDSALYFCASSPRTSGTYDIQYFGAGTRLSVL.

The CDR3 here is CASRAGETNEQFF. CDR3 DNA sequence: TGTGCCAGCAGGGCCGGAGAGACCAATGAGCAGTTCTTC. V gene TRBV7-3 combines with J gene TRBJ2-1; unclear D gene. Trimming left V 6 bases short and J 6 bases short, with 12 bases between. The CDR3 is 13 residues long. In germline, CDR1 is SGHTA, CDR2 FQGTGA. The full variable domain, rest sourced from reference TRBV7-3 and TRBJ2-1, is GAGVSQTPSNKVTEKGKYVELRCDPISGHTALYWYRQSLGQGPEFLIYFQGTGAADDSGLPNDRFFAVRPEGSVSTLKIQRTERGDSAVYLCASRAGETNEQFFGPGTRLTVL.

The CDR3 loop reads CASSSGGAFSGNTIYF. CDR3 in DNA: TGTGCCAGCAGCTCCGGCGGGGCCTTCTCTGGAAACACCATATATTTT. The V call is TRBV28, the J call TRBJ1-3; TRBD1 might be the D (5 bases). This CDR3 has 16 residues. The V gene's germline CDR1 is MDHEN and CDR2 SYDVKM. The V end lost 6 bases, the J end lost 0 bases, and 15 bases lay between the germline ends.

The chain recombines TRBV11-2 with TRBJ1-2; unclear D gene. Trimming took off 0 bases at V and 0 bases at J, with 11 bases between the two ends. The germline V gene has CDR1 SGHAT and CDR2 FQNNGV. The CDR3 runs to 16 residues. This CDR3 reads CASSLDRTVPNYGYTF. The CDR3 DNA is TGTGCCAGCAGCTTAGATAGAACAGTACCTAACTATGGCTACACCTTC.

This sequence joins TRBV5-6 and TRBJ2-2, with 10 nucleotides matching TRBD2. The germline CDR1 and CDR2 sequences are SGHDT and YYEEEE. The CDR3 sequence is 16 residues long. After removal of 2 bases from V and 1 base from J, the junction contained 2 bases not matched to a gene. CDR3 in DNA: TGTGCCAGCAGCTTCCGGACTAGCGGGAACACCGGGGAGCTGTTTTTT. Translation: CASSFRTSGNTGELFF.

The V gene is TRBV27, the J gene TRBJ2-7; 8 nucleotides line up with TRBD1. J lost 0 bases, V lost 4 bases, and 14 bases had no gene match. This CDR3 has 18 residues. Looked up from germline, CDR1 is MNHEY and CDR2 is SMNVEV (reference sequence). The DNA of the CDR3 is TGTGCCAGCAGTTGGGCGGCACCGGGACAGGTTACCTCCTACGAGCAGTACTTC. Its translation: CASSWAAPGQVTSYEQYF.

This chain links TRBV11-2 with TRBJ2-1, with D possibly matching TRBD2 (7 bases). V lost 3 bases to trimming and J lost 6 bases, with 12 bases between them. Germline V gene data show CDR1 as SGHAT and CDR2 as FQNNGV. This CDR3 is built from 14 residues. CDR3 coding DNA: TGTGCCAGCAGCTTTGCGGGGGCTGGCAATGAGCAGTTCTTC. Protein sequence: CASSFAGAGNEQFF.

V gene TRBV19 combines with J gene TRBJ1-5, with 7 bases that match TRBD1. Germline CDR1 LNHDA, CDR2 SQIVND (reference sequence). This CDR3 is built from 16 residues. V lost 5 bases and J lost 7; bases outside the gene matches: 14. The CDR3 region has the DNA TGTGCCAGTAGTCCCTGGACAGGTGACGGGCAGCAGCCCCAGCATTTT. Its translation: CASSPWTGDGQQPQHF.

The rearrangement uses TRBV12-3 or TRBV12-4 and TRBJ2-7; D is perhaps TRBD1 (5 bases). The germline V and J ends were trimmed by 7 bases and 5 bases, with 12 bases remaining between them. This CDR3 spans 12 amino acids. DNA of the CDR3: TGTGCCAGCACCGACAGTATACACGAGCAGTACTTC. Its translation: CASTDSIHEQYF.

The rearrangement joins TRBV6-4 to TRBJ2-1; TRBD2 matches at 12 bases. Germline values: CDR1 MRHNA, CDR2 SNTAGT. V lost 3 bases to trimming and J lost 6 bases; unmatched junction nucleotides: 6. The CDR3 is 16 amino acids. The CDR3 DNA reads TGTGCCAGCAGTGAAACAACTAGCGGGGGGAGCAATGAGCAGTTCTTC. Amino acids: CASSETTSGGSNEQFF.

The CDR3 here is CASSLTLNTEAFF. As DNA, the CDR3 is TGTGCCAGCAGTTTAACTCTGAACACTGAAGCTTTCTTT. The chain uses TRBV12-3 or TRBV12-4 and TRBJ1-1; D not resolved. The CDR3 loop spans 13 amino acids. Trimming left V 2 bases short and J 0 bases short, with 4 bases between.